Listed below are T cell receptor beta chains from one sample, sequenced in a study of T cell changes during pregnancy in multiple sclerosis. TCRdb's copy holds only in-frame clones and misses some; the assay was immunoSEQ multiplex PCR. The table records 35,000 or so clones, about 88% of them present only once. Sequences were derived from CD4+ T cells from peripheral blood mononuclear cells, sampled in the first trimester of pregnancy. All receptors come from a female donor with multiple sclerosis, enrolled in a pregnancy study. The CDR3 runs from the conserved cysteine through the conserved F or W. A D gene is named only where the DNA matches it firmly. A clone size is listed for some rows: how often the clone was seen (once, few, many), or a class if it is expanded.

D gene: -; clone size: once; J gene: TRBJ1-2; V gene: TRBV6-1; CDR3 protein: CASSVGQFYGYTF; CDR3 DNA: TGTGCCAGCAGTGTTGGGCAGTTCTATGGCTACACCTTC
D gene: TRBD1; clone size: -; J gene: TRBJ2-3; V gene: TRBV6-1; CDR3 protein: CASSEIRGDTQYF; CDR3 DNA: TGTGCCAGCAGTGAAATCAGGGGGGATACGCAGTATTTT
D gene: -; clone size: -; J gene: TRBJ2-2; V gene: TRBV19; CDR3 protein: CASSSANTGELFF; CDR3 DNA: TGTGCCAGTAGTAGCGCGAACACCGGGGAGCTGTTTTTT
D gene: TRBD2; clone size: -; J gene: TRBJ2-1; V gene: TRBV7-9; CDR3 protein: CASSSRTSGDKQFF; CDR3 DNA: TGTGCCAGCAGCTCTAGGACTAGCGGGGATAAGCAGTTCTTC
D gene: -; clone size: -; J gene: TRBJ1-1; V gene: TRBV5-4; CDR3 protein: CASSPGGGGGNTEAFF; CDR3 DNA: TGTGCCAGCAGCCCCGGGGGTGGCGGGGGGAACACTGAAGCTTTCTTT
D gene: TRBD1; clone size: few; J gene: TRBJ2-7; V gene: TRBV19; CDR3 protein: CASRSGTVPYEQYF; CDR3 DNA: TGTGCCAGTAGGTCCGGGACAGTTCCATACGAGCAGTACTTC
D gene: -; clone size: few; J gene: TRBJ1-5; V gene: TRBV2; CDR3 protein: CASSGPDSFGNQPQHF; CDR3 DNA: TGTGCCAGCAGTGGACCGGACAGCTTCGGAAATCAGCCCCAGCATTTT
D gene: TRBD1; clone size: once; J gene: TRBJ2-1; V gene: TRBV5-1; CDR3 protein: CASSLGPGTDYNEQFF; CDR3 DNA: TGCGCCAGCAGCTTGGGTCCAGGGACAGACTACAATGAGCAGTTCTTC
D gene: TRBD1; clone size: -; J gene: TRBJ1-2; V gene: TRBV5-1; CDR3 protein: CASSLQGDSGYTF; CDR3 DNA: TGCGCCAGCAGCTTACAGGGGGACTCTGGCTACACCTTC
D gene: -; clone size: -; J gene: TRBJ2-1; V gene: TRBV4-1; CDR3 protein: CASSQADLISYNEQFF; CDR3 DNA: TGCGCCAGCAGCCAAGCGGACTTGATTTCCTACAATGAGCAGTTCTTC
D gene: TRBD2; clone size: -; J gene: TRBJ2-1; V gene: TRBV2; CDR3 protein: CASRTSGRFEQFF; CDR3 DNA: TGTGCCAGCAGGACTAGCGGGAGGTTTGAGCAGTTCTTC
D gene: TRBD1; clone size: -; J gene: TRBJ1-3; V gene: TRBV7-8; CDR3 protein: CASSFGQGYGNTIYF; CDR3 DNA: TGTGCCAGCAGCTTTGGACAGGGATACGGAAACACCATATATTTT
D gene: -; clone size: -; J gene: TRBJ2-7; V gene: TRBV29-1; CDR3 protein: CSVEKTGSYEQYF; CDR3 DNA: TGCAGCGTGGAAAAGACAGGCTCCTACGAGCAGTACTTC
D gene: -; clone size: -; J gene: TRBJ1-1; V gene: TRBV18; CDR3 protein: CASSPAGAEAFF; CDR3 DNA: TGTGCCAGCTCACCCGCGGGAGCTGAAGCTTTCTTT
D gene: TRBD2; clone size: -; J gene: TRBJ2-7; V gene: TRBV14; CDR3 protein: CASSPTSGRVFEQYF; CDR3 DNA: TGTGCCAGCAGCCCTACTAGCGGGAGGGTCTTTGAGCAGTACTTC
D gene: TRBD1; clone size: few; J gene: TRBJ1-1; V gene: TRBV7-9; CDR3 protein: CASSWKNRGPEAFF; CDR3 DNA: TGTGCCAGCAGCTGGAAGAACAGGGGGCCTGAAGCTTTCTTT
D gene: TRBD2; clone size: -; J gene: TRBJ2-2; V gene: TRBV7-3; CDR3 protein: CASSFTGTSRIGELFF; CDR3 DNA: TGTGCCAGCAGCTTCACCGGGACTAGCCGGATCGGGGAGCTGTTTTTT
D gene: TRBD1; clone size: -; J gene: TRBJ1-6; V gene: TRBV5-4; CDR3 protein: CASSFDRGGNSPLHF; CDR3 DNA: TGTGCCAGCAGCTTCGACAGGGGAGGTAATTCACCCCTCCACTTT
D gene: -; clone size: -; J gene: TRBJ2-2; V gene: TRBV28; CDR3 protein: CASSKSAGMNTGELFF; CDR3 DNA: TGTGCCAGCAGTAAATCAGCGGGTATGAACACCGGGGAGCTGTTTTTT
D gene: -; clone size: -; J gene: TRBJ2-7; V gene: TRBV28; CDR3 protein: CASAGQTLREQYF; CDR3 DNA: TGTGCCAGCGCGGGACAGACCCTTAGGGAGCAGTACTTC
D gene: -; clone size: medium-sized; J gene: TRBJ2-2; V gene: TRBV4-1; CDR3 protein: CASSQAGGFVGELFF; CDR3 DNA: TGCGCCAGCAGCCAAGCGGGGGGCTTCGTCGGGGAGCTGTTTTTT
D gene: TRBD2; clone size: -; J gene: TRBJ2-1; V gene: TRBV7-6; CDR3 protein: CASSSRTSGTDYNEQFF; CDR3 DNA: TGTGCCAGCAGCTCTAGGACTAGCGGGACCGACTACAATGAGCAGTTCTTC
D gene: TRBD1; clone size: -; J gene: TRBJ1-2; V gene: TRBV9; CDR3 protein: CASSLWGLTGRQDGYTF; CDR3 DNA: TGTGCCAGCAGCCTATGGGGTCTGACAGGGCGCCAAGACGGCTACACCTTC
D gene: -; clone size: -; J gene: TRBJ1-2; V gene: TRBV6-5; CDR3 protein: CASSDPGHFNYGYTF; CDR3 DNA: TGTGCCAGCAGCGACCCGGGTCACTTTAACTATGGCTACACCTTC
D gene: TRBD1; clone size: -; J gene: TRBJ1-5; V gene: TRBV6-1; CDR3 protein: CASSSTQGAYQPQHF; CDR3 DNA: TGTGCCAGCAGCTCCACGCAGGGGGCATATCAGCCCCAGCATTTT
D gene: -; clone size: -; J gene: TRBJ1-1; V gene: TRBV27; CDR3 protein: CASSLGSMLMNTEAFF; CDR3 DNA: TGTGCCAGCAGTTTAGGGAGCATGCTCATGAACACTGAAGCTTTCTTT
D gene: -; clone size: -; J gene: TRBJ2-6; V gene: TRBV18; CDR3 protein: CASSHSGSGANVLTF; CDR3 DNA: TGTGCCAGCTCACACTCAGGGTCCGGGGCCAACGTCCTGACTTTC
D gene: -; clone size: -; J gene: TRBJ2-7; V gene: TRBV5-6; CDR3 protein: CASSLHQPGGEQYF; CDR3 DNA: TGTGCCAGCAGCTTGCACCAGCCCGGGGGCGAGCAGTACTTC
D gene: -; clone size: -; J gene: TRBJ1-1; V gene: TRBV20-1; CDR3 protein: CSATDKAFF; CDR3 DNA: TGCAGTGCTACCGACAAAGCTTTCTTT
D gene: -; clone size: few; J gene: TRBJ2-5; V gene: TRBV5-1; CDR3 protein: CASSLGQVQETQYF; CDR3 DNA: TGCGCCAGCAGCTTGGGACAGGTCCAAGAGACCCAGTACTTC
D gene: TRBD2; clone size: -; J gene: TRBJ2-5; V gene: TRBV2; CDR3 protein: CASSPGLAGVEQYF; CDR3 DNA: TGTGCCAGCAGTCCTGGACTAGCGGGGGTAGAGCAGTACTTC
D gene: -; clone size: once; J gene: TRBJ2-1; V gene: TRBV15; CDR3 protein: CATSREVRAMRSYNEQFF; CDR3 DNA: TGTGCCACCAGCAGAGAAGTGCGGGCGATGAGGTCCTACAATGAGCAGTTCTTC
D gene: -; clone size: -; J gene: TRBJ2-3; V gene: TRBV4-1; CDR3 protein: CASSQEARQNPDTQYF; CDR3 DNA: TGCGCCAGCAGCCAAGAGGCACGTCAGAATCCAGATACGCAGTATTTT
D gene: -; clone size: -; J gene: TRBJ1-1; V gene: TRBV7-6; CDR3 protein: CASSLAARAVTEAFF; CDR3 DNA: TGTGCCAGCAGCTTAGCGGCCAGGGCGGTCACTGAAGCTTTCTTT
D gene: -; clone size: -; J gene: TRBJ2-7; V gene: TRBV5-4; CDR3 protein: CASSGGLDEQYF; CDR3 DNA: TGTGCCAGCAGCGGAGGGTTAGACGAGCAGTACTTC
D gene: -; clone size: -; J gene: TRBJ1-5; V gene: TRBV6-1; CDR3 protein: CASSEFLRAGNQPQHF; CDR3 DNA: TGTGCCAGCAGTGAATTTCTTCGGGCAGGGAATCAGCCCCAGCATTTT
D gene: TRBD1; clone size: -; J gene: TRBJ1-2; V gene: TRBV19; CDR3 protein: CASTRDRQFYGYTF; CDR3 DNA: TGTGCCAGTACCCGGGACAGGCAATTCTATGGCTACACCTTC
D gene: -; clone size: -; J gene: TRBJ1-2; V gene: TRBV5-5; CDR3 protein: CASSLLQGNYGYTF; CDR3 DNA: TGTGCCAGCAGCTTGCTTCAGGGTAACTATGGCTACACCTTC
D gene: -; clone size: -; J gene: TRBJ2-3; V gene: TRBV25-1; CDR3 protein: CASSDRDQDTQYF; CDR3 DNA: TGTGCCAGCAGTGATCGGGATCAAGATACGCAGTATTTT
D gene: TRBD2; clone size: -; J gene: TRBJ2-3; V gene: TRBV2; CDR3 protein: CASSGEGYTDTQYF; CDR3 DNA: TGTGCCAGCAGTGGGGAGGGATACACAGATACGCAGTATTTT
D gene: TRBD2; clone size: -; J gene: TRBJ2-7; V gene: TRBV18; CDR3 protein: CASSPMTSGAYEQYF; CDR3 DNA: TGTGCCAGCTCACCAATGACTAGCGGGGCCTACGAGCAGTACTTC
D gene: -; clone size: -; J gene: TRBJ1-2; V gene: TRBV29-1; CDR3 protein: CSVDFESYGYTF; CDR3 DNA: TGCAGCGTTGATTTTGAGTCCTATGGCTACACCTTC